This TCR beta chain was sequenced for a study of molecular identifiers for immune sequencing clone quantification. This clonotype came up many times. The germline V and J ends were trimmed by 2 bases and 9 bases, with 8 bases remaining between them. This CDR3 has 13 residues. Per germline, CDR1 MNHEY and CDR2 SVGAGI. Libraries of bulk TCR were made by previously described methods (with listed TCR primers). TCRdb passed the PCR reads through MiXCR, listing each CDR3 protein once. Among roughly 630,000 distinct CDR3 sequences, roughly 23% were seen once, and the ten largest hold 0.78%. The source is a human donor in good health. Some libraries in this study had Jurkat cell RNA spiked in. The sample comprised naive CD8+ T cells from blood, with Jurkat cell RNA spiked in. This sample's subset: FACS-sorted CD8+CD4-CCR7+CD45RA+ naive T cells. The chain uses TRBV6-5 and TRBJ1-6, with D perhaps TRBD1 (6 bases). The CDR3 is CASSYQGTSPLHF. In DNA form, the CDR3 reads TGTGCCAGCAGTTACCAGGGGACTTCACCCCTCCACTTT.